These T cell receptor beta chains were read from a single sample in a study of technical replicates of blood from a handful of donors. Measured with immunoSEQ multiplex PCR; TCRdb has only the in-frame clones, and not every one. Of tens of thousands of clones in the sample, 70% to 90% are singletons; the top ten hold approximately 4.6%. The sample taken for sequencing was PBMCs. The receptors were gathered from a human donor in good health. Some clones in this sample may be carry-over from other donors' samples. The CDR3 runs from the conserved cysteine through the conserved F or W. D genes are given only for firm matches. Size tells how often a clone was seen (once, few, many) or the class of an expanded clone, and some rows leave it out.

clone_size	d_call	v_call	j_call	cdr3_nt	cdr3_aa
NA	TRBD2	TRBV11-2	TRBJ2-5	TGTGCCAGCAGCTCCGCTAGCGGGAGTATTAGGGAGACCCAGTACTTC	CASSSASGSIRETQYF
NA	NA	TRBV2	TRBJ2-3	TGTGCCAGCAGTGAGGCCCCTCCCACAGATACGCAGTATTTT	CASSEAPPTDTQYF
NA	NA	TRBV7-6	TRBJ2-1	TGTGCCAGCAGCTCCTTCAATGAGCAGTTCTTC	CASSSFNEQFF
NA	NA	TRBV7-9	TRBJ1-1	TGTGCCAGCAGCTTAGTTGCGGGGATGAACACTGAAGCTTTCTTT	CASSLVAGMNTEAFF
NA	TRBD2	TRBV5-1	TRBJ2-3	TGCGCCAGCAGCTTGTCCCCTAGCGGGGGCCCAGATACGCAGTATTTT	CASSLSPSGGPDTQYF
NA	NA	TRBV9	TRBJ1-1	TGTGCCAGCAGTGAGGCAGGGCTGAACACTGAAGCTTTCTTT	CASSEAGLNTEAFF
NA	NA	TRBV7-9	TRBJ2-7	TGTGCCAGCAGCCACCGGACATCTACCTACGAGCAGTACTTC	CASSHRTSTYEQYF
NA	NA	TRBV30	TRBJ2-2	TGTGCCTGGAGAGACAGCACCGGGGAGCTGTTTTTT	CAWRDSTGELFF
NA	NA	TRBV6-6	TRBJ1-1	TGTGCCAGTGGGGGGATGAACACTGAAGCTTTCTTT	CASGGMNTEAFF
NA	NA	TRBV30	TRBJ1-1	TGTGCCTGGAGTGTACTTCGTATACCCAAGGAAGCTTTCTTT	CAWSVLRIPKEAFF
NA	TRBD2	TRBV6-6	TRBJ2-7	TGTGCCAGCAGGGCCCCGGGACTAGGAGGCGAGCAGTACTTC	CASRAPGLGGEQYF
once	TRBD1	TRBV19	TRBJ2-1	TGTGCCAGTAGTCACCTCCGGGACAGGACGACGGATGAGCAGTTCTTC	CASSHLRDRTTDEQFF
NA	TRBD2	TRBV10-3	TRBJ2-1	TGTGCCACCGGAGGGACTAGCGGGAGAACGAATGAGCAGTTCTTC	CATGGTSGRTNEQFF
NA	TRBD1	TRBV7-2	TRBJ1-1	TGTGCCAGCAGCTTAGCGGGAACAGGGGGGCAAGCTTTCTTT	CASSLAGTGGQAFF
NA	NA	TRBV7-2	TRBJ2-7	TGTGCCAGCACTACGGGTGGTGCCTCCTACGAGCAGTACTTC	CASTTGGASYEQYF
NA	TRBD2	TRBV27	TRBJ2-1	TGTGCCAGCAGTTTCGTCCCTAGCGGGGGGGCCGACTACAATGAGCAGTTCTTC	CASSFVPSGGADYNEQFF
NA	NA	TRBV12-5	TRBJ1-3	TGTGCTAGTGGTGCCCCGGGAAGACCTATCTCGGGCTATCCTGGAAACACCATATATTTT	CASGAPGRPISGYPGNTIYF
NA	TRBD1	TRBV6-6	TRBJ2-7	TGTGCCAGCAGTAACAGGGGTCTGTACGAGCAGTACTTC	CASSNRGLYEQYF
NA	NA	TRBV5-1	TRBJ2-7	TGCGCCAGCAGCTTGACTTCGGGAGCCGAGCAGTACTTC	CASSLTSGAEQYF
once	NA	TRBV7-3	TRBJ2-7	TGTGCCAGCAGCTTGGGTTTGACAGGCGCCGAGCAGTACTTC	CASSLGLTGAEQYF
once	NA	TRBV4-3	TRBJ2-7	TGCGCCAGCAGCCTAAACCCCCTCGGCGAGCAGTACTTC	CASSLNPLGEQYF
NA	NA	TRBV28	TRBJ2-7	TGTGCCAGCAGAAGGGGTGCCGAGCAGTACTTC	CASRRGAEQYF
once	TRBD1	TRBV6-1	TRBJ1-1	TGTGCCAGCAGTGCCTGGGACAGGGGGAACACTGAAGCTTTCTTT	CASSAWDRGNTEAFF
NA	TRBD2	TRBV30	TRBJ2-7	TGTGCCTGGAGACTAGCGGGAGTGGGAGAGCAGTACTTC	CAWRLAGVGEQYF
NA	TRBD2	TRBV5-1	TRBJ2-1	TGCGCCAGCAGACCTAGCGGGGGCTCCTACAATGAGCAGTTCTTC	CASRPSGGSYNEQFF
once	NA	TRBV11-3	TRBJ2-3	TGTGCCAGCAGCTCCGGGACACTTTTCTTTGATACGCAGTATTTT	CASSSGTLFFDTQYF
NA	TRBD2	TRBV6-1	TRBJ2-1	TGTGCGGAAACGGGGGGGCCATCAAATGAGCAGTTCTTC	CAETGGPSNEQFF
NA	NA	TRBV7-9	TRBJ2-7	TGTGCCAGTGCGTCGGAGTCCTACGAGCAGTACTTC	CASASESYEQYF
NA	TRBD2	TRBV6-5	TRBJ2-3	TGTGCCAGCAGTGACTCGAGTGGGGGGGCAGATACGCAGTATTTT	CASSDSSGGADTQYF
NA	NA	TRBV4-3	TRBJ2-3	TGCGCCAGCAGCCAAGACTGGGGGACCAGGGGTACGCAGTATTTT	CASSQDWGTRGTQYF
NA	TRBD2	TRBV5-6	TRBJ2-2	TGTGCCAGCAGCTTATCTGAGGCTAGCGGGGGGGTCTATGTCGGGGAGCTGTTTTTT	CASSLSEASGGVYVGELFF
NA	NA	TRBV19	TRBJ2-1	TGTGCCAGTAGTATCTTCGATAGCTCCTACAATGAGCAGTTCTTC	CASSIFDSSYNEQFF
NA	NA	TRBV7-9	TRBJ2-2	TGTGCCAGCAGCTCCGGTACCGGGGAGCTGTTTTTT	CASSSGTGELFF
NA	NA	TRBV19	TRBJ2-5	TGTGCCAGTAGTGCTTGGGCCTCCCCGGGGGACCAGTACTTC	CASSAWASPGDQYF
NA	TRBD1	TRBV4-3	TRBJ1-1	TGCGCCAGCAGCCGGGGACAGATGAACACTGAAGCTTTCTTT	CASSRGQMNTEAFF
few	TRBD1	TRBV5-1	TRBJ1-1	TGCGCCAGTTTTTGGGACAGGGTTGCGCCCACTGAAGCTTTCTTT	CASFWDRVAPTEAFF
few	TRBD1	TRBV10-1	TRBJ2-1	TGCGCCAGCCCGGGACAGGGAGGCGATGAGCAGTTCTTC	CASPGQGGDEQFF
NA	TRBD2	TRBV7-2	TRBJ2-7	TGTGCCAGCAGCTTAGGTAGCGGGGGGAGCTCCTACGAGCAGTACTTC	CASSLGSGGSSYEQYF
NA	NA	TRBV9	TRBJ2-5	TGTGCCAGCAGCGTAGGGACCGGGGGGACCCAGTACTTC	CASSVGTGGTQYF
NA	TRBD1	TRBV5-6	TRBJ2-7	TGTGCCAGCAGTGACAGGGTTATCGACGAGCAGTACTTC	CASSDRVIDEQYF
NA	TRBD2	TRBV30	TRBJ2-7	TGTGCCGGGGGGGGGTACGAGCAGTACTTC	CAGGGYEQYF
NA	TRBD2	TRBV7-9	TRBJ2-1	TGTGCCAGCAGCTTCGCCGGACTAGCGGGGTCTCATGAGCAGTTCTTC	CASSFAGLAGSHEQFF
NA	NA	TRBV29-1	TRBJ2-5	TGCAGCGTTGACCGGGGGGCCCAAGAGACCCAGTACTTC	CSVDRGAQETQYF
NA	NA	TRBV5-6	TRBJ2-7	TGTGCCAGCAGCTTGGGTCGCGAGCAGTACTTC	CASSLGREQYF
NA	TRBD2	TRBV18	TRBJ2-1	TGTGCCAGCTCATCGCTCCCAAGCGGGGGATACAATGAGCAGTTCTTC	CASSSLPSGGYNEQFF
NA	NA	TRBV2	TRBJ1-6	TGTGCCAGCAACAGGGAAGATTATTCACCCCTCCACTTT	CASNREDYSPLHF
few	NA	TRBV2	TRBJ1-5	TGTGCCAGCAGTGAAGAACAGGGTAGACAGCCCCAGCATTTT	CASSEEQGRQPQHF
once	TRBD1	TRBV7-2	TRBJ2-5	TGTGCCAGCAGCTTATGGGACAGGGGGCCTCAAGAGACCCAGTACTTC	CASSLWDRGPQETQYF
NA	NA	TRBV14	TRBJ2-1	TGTGCCAGCAGCCAGACGGGGTGGACCTACAATGAGCAGTTCTTC	CASSQTGWTYNEQFF
NA	TRBD2	TRBV4-2	TRBJ2-1	TGTGCCAGCAGCCAGCCAGGCGGGGGAAATGAGCAGTTCTTC	CASSQPGGGNEQFF
NA	TRBD2	TRBV27	TRBJ2-2	TGTGCCAGCAGCAAAACTAGCGGGAGGTCCACCGGGGAGCTGTTTTTT	CASSKTSGRSTGELFF
NA	TRBD2	TRBV7-3	TRBJ2-1	TGTGCCAGCAGCCCTCGGACTAGCGGGAACAATGAGCAGTTCTTC	CASSPRTSGNNEQFF
NA	TRBD1	TRBV4-1	TRBJ2-1	TGCGCCAGCAGTCCCGGACAGGGGTCCTACAATGAGCAGTTCTTC	CASSPGQGSYNEQFF